This TCR beta chain is from a study of blood T cell repertoires in COVID-19. The repertoire was sequenced with immunoSEQ multiplex PCR; TCRdb's copy has only in-frame clones and lacks some. The table lists about 210,000 clones, about 91% of them singletons. This CDR3 spans 13 amino acids. The V segment lost 6 bases and the J segment 5 bases; nucleotides outside the gene matches: 6. CDR1 LGHDT and CDR2 YNNKEL come from the germline V gene (reference sequence). The sample comprised peripheral blood. The clonotype originates from a woman aged 40 to 49 with acute or convalescent COVID-19. V gene TRBV3-1 (or the pseudogene TRBV3-2) combines with J gene TRBJ1-2; TRBD1 aligns across 7 bases. As DNA, the CDR3 is TGTGCCAGCAGTGACAGGGCTCTATATGGCTACACCTTC. The encoded protein is CASSDRALYGYTF.